The 26 T cell receptor beta chains in this list originate from one sample, sequenced in a study of T cells in localized non-small cell lung cancer. Clones were sequenced by immunoSEQ multiplex PCR, and TCRdb holds only the in-frame ones, with some missing. Among 45,000 to 70,000 clones, around 86% were seen once, and the ten largest hold roughly 5.5%. The sequencing used peripheral blood, collected before any cancer treatment. These TCRs come from a woman aged 40 to 75 with stage I lung adenocarcinoma.

V is TRBV10-2 and J is TRBJ1-2, with D uncertain. V dropped 7 bases and J dropped 3 bases, with 9 bases sitting between them. Germline V lookup: CDR1 WSHSY, CDR2 SAAADI. The CDR3 has 12 residues. CDR3 in amino acids: CASTRGDYGYTF. CDR3 in DNA: TGCGCCAGCACGCGGGGTGACTATGGCTACACCTTC.

This clone was seen once. The CDR3 DNA is TGTGCCAGCAGCTTGGACAGGGCTTTTGGCCAAGAGACCCAGTACTTC. Encoded protein: CASSLDRAFGQETQYF. The chain couples TRBV7-2 to TRBJ2-5, with TRBD1 matching 8 bases. CDR3 size: 16 residues. The J segment lost 1 base and the V segment lost 3 bases, leaving 7 bases of the junction unmatched. CDR1 and CDR2 from the germline V gene are SGHTA and FQGNSA.

For the CDR3, the DNA is TGTGCCAGCAGCTTAGAGGGGGTCGCCAAAAACCAAGAGACCCAGTACTTC. It translates to CASSLEGVAKNQETQYF. V and J are TRBV13 and TRBJ2-5; D might be TRBD1 (6 bases). The CDR3 contains 17 residues. Trimming shortened V by 1 base and J by 0 bases, and 15 bases separated the two germline ends. In germline, CDR1 is PRHDT, CDR2 FYEKMQ (reference sequence).

The chain carries TRBV10-3 and TRBJ2-5, with TRBD2 matching 9 bases. CDR1 is ENHRY and CDR2 is SYGVKD in the germline V gene. CDR3 size: 13 residues. The J segment lost 3 bases and the V segment lost 5 bases, leaving 1 base of the junction unmatched. The CDR3 nucleotides are TGTGCCATCAGTCTAGCGGGAAAAGAGACCCAGTACTTC. Amino acid sequence: CAISLAGKETQYF.

The chain links TRBV11-2 to TRBJ2-7, with D possibly called TRBD1 or TRBD2 (5 bases each). The CDR3 is 13 amino acids. The germline CDR1 and CDR2 sequences are SGHAT and FQNNGV. Between the trimmed V and J ends, which lost 6 bases and 5 bases, there was a span of 14 bases. The CDR3 is CASRFSGTHEQYF. In DNA form, the CDR3 reads TGTGCCAGCAGATTCTCCGGGACCCACGAGCAGTACTTC.

The chain links TRBV19 to TRBJ1-1; D remains unclear. Germline CDR1 and CDR2: LNHDA and SQIVND (reference sequence). Trimming took 1 base from V and 1 from J, leaving 10 bases between them. The CDR3 has 15 amino acids. The DNA for the CDR3 is TGTGCCAGTAGTATAGTGTCAGCACGGAACACTGAAGCTTTCTTT. Amino acid sequence: CASSIVSARNTEAFF. The full variable domain, completed using reference TRBV19 and TRBJ1-1, is DGGITQSPKYLFRKEGQNVTLSCEQNLNHDAMYWYRQDPGQGLRLIYYSQIVNDFQKGDIAEGYSVSREKKESFPLTVTSAQKNPTAFYLCASSIVSARNTEAFFGQGTRLTVV.

The rearrangement uses TRBV2 and TRBJ2-7; the D is unclear. From germline, CDR1 is SNHLY and CDR2 FYNNEI. The CDR3 extends over 11 amino acids. The V end was cut by 6 bases, the J end by 3 bases, with 6 bases between. The CDR3 DNA reads TGTGCCAGCAGGTTGAGCTACGAGCAGTACTTC. This translates into CASRLSYEQYF.

The chain couples TRBV9 to TRBJ2-2, with D perhaps being TRBD1 or TRBD2 (5 bases each). The CDR3 totals 16 residues. CDR1 is SGDLS and CDR2 is YYNGEE in the germline V gene. Trimming left V 4 bases short and J 5 bases short, with 18 bases between. DNA of the CDR3: TGTGCCAGCAGCATCTCGAAGGGGAGTAATACCGGGGAGCTGTTTTTT. Amino acids: CASSISKGSNTGELFF.

The genes are TRBV30 and TRBJ1-6; TRBD1 matches at 8 bases. Germline CDR1 and CDR2: GTSNPN and SVGIG (reference sequence). CDR3 length: 13 amino acids. Trimming removed 4 bases from V and 8 bases from J; junction bases left unmatched: 4. The CDR3 DNA sequence: TGTGCCTGGACGGACAGGGTGGATTCACCCCTCCACTTT. Its translation: CAWTDRVDSPLHF.

The chain carries TRBV10-1 and TRBJ2-6; D not certain. V gave up 8 bases and J gave up 0 bases, with 8 bases separating them. This CDR3 is 14 amino acids long. Germline V gene data show CDR1 as WNHNN and CDR2 as SYGVQD (reference sequence). CDR3 in DNA: TGCGCCAGCCCGATGAGCTCTGGGGCCAACGTCCTGACTTTC. The encoded protein is CASPMSSGANVLTF.

The V and J genes are TRBV7-2 and TRBJ2-1; 7 bases agree with TRBD2. The V segment lost 5 bases and the J segment 0 bases; nucleotides outside the gene matches: 4. CDR1 and CDR2 from the germline V gene are SGHTA and FQGNSA. The CDR3 runs 15 residues. In DNA, the CDR3 is TGTGCCAGCAGCCAAGCGGGGAGCTCCTACAATGAGCAGTTCTTC. This gives the protein CASSQAGSSYNEQFF.

This sequence joins TRBV2 and TRBJ1-2, with D perhaps matching TRBD1 (5 bases). The CDR3 has 13 amino acids. The V end was cut by 9 bases, the J end by 0 bases, with 11 bases between. From germline, CDR1 is SNHLY and CDR2 FYNNEI. The CDR3 DNA follows: TGTGCCAGTGGGGACCGACCTAACTATGGCTACACCTTC. Protein: CASGDRPNYGYTF.

This chain uses TRBV7-6 with TRBJ2-5, with 9 positions matching TRBD1. CDR3 size: 15 residues. With 5 bases clipped from V and 4 bases from J, the junction kept 8 bases outside the gene matches. Germline V gene sequence: CDR1 SGHVS, CDR2 FNYEAQ. The CDR3 coding sequence is TGTGCCAGCAGCGCAGGGACAGGGAGGGGAGAGACCCAGTACTTC. Translated, it gives CASSAGTGRGETQYF.

V usage is TRBV4-3 and J usage is TRBJ1-1, with D possibly matching TRBD1 (5 bases). Germline assignment: CDR1 LGHNA and CDR2 YSLEER. The length of the CDR3 is 14 residues. V shed 1 base and J shed 10 bases, with 16 bases lying between them. This CDR3 is CASSQGEGTLRAFF. The CDR3 DNA sequence: TGCGCCAGCAGCCAAGGCGAAGGGACCCTTCGAGCTTTCTTT.

This clone has a single count. The chain employs TRBV6-1 and TRBJ1-5; no clear D gene. Germline V gives CDR1 MNHNS, CDR2 SASEGT. The CDR3 length is 13 residues. With 4 bases removed from V and 7 bases from J, the gap between germline ends came to 11 bases. DNA for the CDR3: TGTGCCAGCAGTGCGTCTTCTTTACAGCCCCAGCATTTT. Amino acids: CASSASSLQPQHF.

This clone was recorded once. V gene TRBV7-2 combines with J gene TRBJ1-2; tentative D call: TRBD1 (6 bases). V lost 1 base to trimming and J lost 2 bases, with 20 bases between them. This CDR3 has 18 residues. Looked up from germline, CDR1 is SGHTA and CDR2 is FQGNSA. The chain's CDR3 is CASSLVVGGSPLNYGYTF. Here the CDR3 DNA reads TGTGCCAGCAGCTTAGTTGTGGGGGGCAGCCCCCTCAACTATGGCTACACCTTC.

Only one count was recorded for this clone. The rearrangement uses TRBV2 and TRBJ1-3; TRBD1 agrees at 8 bases. The CDR3 extends over 16 amino acids. The trim removed 3 bases at V and 4 bases at J, leaving 8 bases unmatched. Germline V gives CDR1 SNHLY, CDR2 FYNNEI. DNA of the CDR3: TGTGCCAGCAGTGATTTGGGCAGGGGGCAAGGAAACACCATATATTTT. Amino acids: CASSDLGRGQGNTIYF.

The chain couples TRBV30 to TRBJ1-5, with D unresolved. The CDR3 covers 15 residues. V was cut by 0 bases and J by 4 bases, with 13 bases left in between. Germline V CDR1 and CDR2: GTSNPN, SVGIG (reference sequence). The CDR3 loop is CAWSVQSAMNQPQHF. The CDR3 nucleotides read TGTGCCTGGAGTGTACAATCTGCCATGAATCAGCCCCAGCATTTT.

This clone came up once. A read error may account for a junction end that differs from germline. This chain uses TRBV10-1 with TRBJ2-2; 8 positions agree with TRBD1. The germline CDR1 and CDR2 sequences are WNHNN and SYGVQD (reference sequence). This CDR3 comprises 16 residues. The CDR3 sequence: CASSELKTGEHRGAVF. The CDR3 DNA reads TGCGCCAGCAGTGAATTAAAGACAGGGGAGCACCGGGGAGCTGTTTTT.

J is TRBJ1-3 and V is TRBV4-3; D unresolved. The CDR3 is 15 residues long. V lost 0 bases to trimming and J lost 1 base, with 7 bases between them. CDR1 is LGHNA, CDR2 YSLEER, per germline. This chain's CDR3 is CASSQDGRSGNTIYF. DNA of the CDR3: TGCGCCAGCAGCCAAGACGGGAGGTCTGGAAACACCATATATTTT.

The chain employs TRBV30 and TRBJ2-5; 10 bases map to TRBD1. CDR1 is GTSNPN, CDR2 SVGIG, per germline (reference sequence). The CDR3 runs 14 residues. The ends lost 5 bases at V and 5 bases at J; junction bases unmatched: 8. The DNA for the CDR3 is TGTGCCTGGGGCTTGGGACAGGGGAAGGAGACCCAGTACTTC. Translation gives CAWGLGQGKETQYF.

V is TRBV2 and J is TRBJ1-6; perhaps TRBD1 as D (6 bases). Germline V gene data show CDR1 as SNHLY and CDR2 as FYNNEI. The CDR3 covers 14 residues. Trimming took off 3 bases at V and 7 bases at J, with 10 bases between the two ends. The chain's CDR3 is CASSDWQGNSPLHF. CDR3 coding DNA: TGTGCCAGCAGTGACTGGCAGGGGAATTCACCCCTCCACTTT.

The rearrangement links TRBV28 to TRBJ2-6; 10 bases are shared with TRBD1. The CDR3 loop spans 20 amino acids. Looked up from germline, CDR1 is MDHEN and CDR2 is SYDVKM. With V trimmed by 2 bases and J by 1 base, 11 bases remained unmatched. The CDR3 DNA reads as TGTGCCAGCAGTTTACTTTATTTGTGGGACAGGGGATCTGGGGCCAACGTCCTGACTTTC. Amino acids: CASSLLYLWDRGSGANVLTF.

This chain links TRBV7-2 with TRBJ2-3; 7 bases are shared with TRBD1. CDR3 length: 16 amino acids. The germline V gene encodes CDR1 SGHTA and CDR2 FQGNSA. V lost 1 base and J lost 0; bases outside the gene matches: 4. The chain's CDR3 is CASSLVGTVSTDTQYF. The CDR3 nucleotides read TGTGCCAGCAGCTTAGTAGGGACAGTGAGCACAGATACGCAGTATTTT.

The rearrangement joins TRBV9 to TRBJ2-1, with 10 positions matching TRBD2. J was trimmed by 4 bases and V by 0 bases; bases with no gene match: 10. Germline V lookup: CDR1 SGDLS, CDR2 YYNGEE. CDR3 length equals 18 residues. The CDR3 protein is CASSVVASGGDIYNEQFF. CDR3 DNA sequence: TGTGCCAGCAGCGTAGTGGCTAGCGGGGGAGATATTTACAATGAGCAGTTCTTC.

DNA for the CDR3: TGTGCCAGCAGTGAGGACAGGGGGTTGGGGCAGTTCTTC. It specifies CASSEDRGLGQFF. The chain is built from TRBV6-4 and TRBJ2-1, with TRBD1 matching 10 bases. The CDR3 is 13 amino acids. After removal of 3 bases from V and 12 bases from J, the junction contained 5 bases not matched to a gene. Per germline, CDR1 MRHNA and CDR2 SNTAGT.